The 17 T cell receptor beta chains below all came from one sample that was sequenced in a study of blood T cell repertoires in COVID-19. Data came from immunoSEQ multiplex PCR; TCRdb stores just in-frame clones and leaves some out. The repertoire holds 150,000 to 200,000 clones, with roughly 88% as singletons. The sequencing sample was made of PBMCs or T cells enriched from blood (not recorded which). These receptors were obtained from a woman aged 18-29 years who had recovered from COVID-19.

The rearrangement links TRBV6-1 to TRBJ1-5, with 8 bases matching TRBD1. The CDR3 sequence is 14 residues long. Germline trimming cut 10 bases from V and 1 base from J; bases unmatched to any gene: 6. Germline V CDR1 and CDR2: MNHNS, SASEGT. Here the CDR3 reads CATMDRESNQPQHF. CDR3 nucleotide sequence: TGTGCCACAATGGACAGGGAAAGCAATCAGCCCCAGCATTTT.

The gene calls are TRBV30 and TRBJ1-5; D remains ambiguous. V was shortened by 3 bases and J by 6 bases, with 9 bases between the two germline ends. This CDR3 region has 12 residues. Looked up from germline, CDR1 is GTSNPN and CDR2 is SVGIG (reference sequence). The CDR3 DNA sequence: TGTGCCTGGAGGGAGAGTGGTCAGCCCCAGCATTTT. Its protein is CAWRESGQPQHF. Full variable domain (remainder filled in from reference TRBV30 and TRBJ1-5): SQTIHQWPATLVQPVGSPLSLECTVEGTSNPNLYWYRQAAGRGLQLLFYSVGIGQISSEVPQNLSASRPQDRQFILSSKKLLLSDSGFYLCAWRESGQPQHFGDGTRLSIL.

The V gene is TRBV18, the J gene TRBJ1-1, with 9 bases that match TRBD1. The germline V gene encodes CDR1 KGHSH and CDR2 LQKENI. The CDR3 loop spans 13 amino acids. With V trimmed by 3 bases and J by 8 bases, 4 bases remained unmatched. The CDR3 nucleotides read TGTGCCAGCTCACCGCGACAGGGGGGAGAAGCTTTCTTT. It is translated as CASSPRQGGEAFF.

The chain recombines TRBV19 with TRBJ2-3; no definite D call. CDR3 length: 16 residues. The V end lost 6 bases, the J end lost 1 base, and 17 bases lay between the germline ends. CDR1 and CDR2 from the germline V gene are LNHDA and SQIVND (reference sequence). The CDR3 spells CASRDLDSPGTDTQYF. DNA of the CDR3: TGTGCCAGTAGAGACCTCGACTCGCCGGGCACAGATACGCAGTATTTT.

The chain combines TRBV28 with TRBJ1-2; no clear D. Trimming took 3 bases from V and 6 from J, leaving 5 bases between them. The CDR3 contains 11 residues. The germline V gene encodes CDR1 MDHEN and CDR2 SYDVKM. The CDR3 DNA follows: TGTGCCAGCAGTTTCTCCCATGGCTACACCTTC. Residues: CASSFSHGYTF.

In DNA form, the CDR3 reads TGTGCCAGCACCGGACAGGGCAGCACAGATACGCAGTATTTT. It yields the protein CASTGQGSTDTQYF. This rearrangement joins TRBV6-5 to TRBJ2-3; TRBD1 matches at 8 bases. The V segment lost 7 bases and the J segment 0 bases; nucleotides outside the gene matches: 3. The length of the CDR3 is 14 residues. In germline, CDR1 is MNHEY, CDR2 SVGAGI.

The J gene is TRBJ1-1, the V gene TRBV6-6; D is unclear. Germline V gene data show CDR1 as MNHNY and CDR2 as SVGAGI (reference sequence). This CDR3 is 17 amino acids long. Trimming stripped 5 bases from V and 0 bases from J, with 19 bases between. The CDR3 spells CASSQMTGTIMNTEAFF. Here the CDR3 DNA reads TGTGCCAGCAGTCAGATGACGGGAACTATCATGAACACTGAAGCTTTCTTT.

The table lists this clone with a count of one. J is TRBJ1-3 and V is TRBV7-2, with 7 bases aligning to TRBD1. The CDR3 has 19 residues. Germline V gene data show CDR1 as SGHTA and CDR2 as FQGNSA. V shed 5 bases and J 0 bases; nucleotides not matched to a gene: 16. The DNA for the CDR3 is TGTGCCAGCAGCCTAGACAGGGTTTATTCTAGAAGCTCTGGAAACACCATATATTTT. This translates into CASSLDRVYSRSSGNTIYF.

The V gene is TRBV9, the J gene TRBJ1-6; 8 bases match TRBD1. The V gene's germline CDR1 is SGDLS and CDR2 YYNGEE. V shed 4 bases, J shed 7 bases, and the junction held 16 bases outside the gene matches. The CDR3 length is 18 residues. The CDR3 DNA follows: TGTGCCAGCAGCCCGGGACAGGTGACTCTCATAAAGAATTCACCCCTCCACTTT. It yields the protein CASSPGQVTLIKNSPLHF.

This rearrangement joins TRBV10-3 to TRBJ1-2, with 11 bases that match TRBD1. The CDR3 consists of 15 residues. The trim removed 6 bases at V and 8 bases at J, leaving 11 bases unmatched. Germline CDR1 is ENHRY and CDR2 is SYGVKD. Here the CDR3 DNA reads TGTGCCATCAGCGAGACCGGACAGGGGGCGGAAGGCTACACCTTC. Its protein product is CAISETGQGAEGYTF.

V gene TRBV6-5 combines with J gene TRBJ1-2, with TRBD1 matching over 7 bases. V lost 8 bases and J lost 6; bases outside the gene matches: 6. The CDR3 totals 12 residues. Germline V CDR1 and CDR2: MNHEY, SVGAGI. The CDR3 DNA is TGTGCCAGCTGCTCAGGGGGAGATGGCTACACCTTC. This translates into CASCSGGDGYTF.

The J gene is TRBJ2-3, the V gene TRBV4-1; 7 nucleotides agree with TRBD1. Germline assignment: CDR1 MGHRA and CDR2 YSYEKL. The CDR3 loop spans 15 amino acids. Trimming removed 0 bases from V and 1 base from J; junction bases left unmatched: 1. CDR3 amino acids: CASSQDDRGTDTQYF. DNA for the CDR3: TGCGCCAGCAGCCAAGACGACAGGGGCACAGATACGCAGTATTTT.

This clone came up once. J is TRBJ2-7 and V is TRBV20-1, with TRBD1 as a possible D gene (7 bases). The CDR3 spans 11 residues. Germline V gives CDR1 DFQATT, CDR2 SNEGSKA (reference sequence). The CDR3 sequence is CIPGGLYEQYF. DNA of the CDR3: TGCATCCCAGGGGGACTCTACGAGCAGTACTTC.

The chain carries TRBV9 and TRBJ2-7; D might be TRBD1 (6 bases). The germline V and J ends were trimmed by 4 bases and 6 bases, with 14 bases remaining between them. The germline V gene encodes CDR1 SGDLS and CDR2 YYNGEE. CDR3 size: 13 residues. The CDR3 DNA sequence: TGTGCCAGCAGCCCCCCCAACAGGGCCGAGCAGTACTTC. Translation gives CASSPPNRAEQYF.

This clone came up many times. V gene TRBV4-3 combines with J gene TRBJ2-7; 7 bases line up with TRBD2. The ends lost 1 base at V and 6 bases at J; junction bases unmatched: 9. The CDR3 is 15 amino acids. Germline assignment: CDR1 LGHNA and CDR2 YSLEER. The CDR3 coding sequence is TGCGCCAGCAGCCAAGGACTAGCCCAGCTTCGCGAGCAGTACTTC. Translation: CASSQGLAQLREQYF.

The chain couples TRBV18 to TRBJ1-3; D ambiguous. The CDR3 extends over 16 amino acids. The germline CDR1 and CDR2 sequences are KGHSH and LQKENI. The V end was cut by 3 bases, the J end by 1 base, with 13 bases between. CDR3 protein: CASSPTPFGSGNTIYF. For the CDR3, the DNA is TGTGCCAGCTCACCGACACCCTTTGGGTCTGGAAACACCATATATTTT.

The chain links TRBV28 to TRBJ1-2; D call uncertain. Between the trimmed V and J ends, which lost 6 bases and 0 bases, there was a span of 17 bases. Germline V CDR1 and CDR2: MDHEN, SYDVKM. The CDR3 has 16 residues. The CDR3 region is CASSPTRNPANYGYTF. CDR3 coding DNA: TGTGCCAGCAGCCCGACAAGAAACCCTGCTAACTATGGCTACACCTTC.